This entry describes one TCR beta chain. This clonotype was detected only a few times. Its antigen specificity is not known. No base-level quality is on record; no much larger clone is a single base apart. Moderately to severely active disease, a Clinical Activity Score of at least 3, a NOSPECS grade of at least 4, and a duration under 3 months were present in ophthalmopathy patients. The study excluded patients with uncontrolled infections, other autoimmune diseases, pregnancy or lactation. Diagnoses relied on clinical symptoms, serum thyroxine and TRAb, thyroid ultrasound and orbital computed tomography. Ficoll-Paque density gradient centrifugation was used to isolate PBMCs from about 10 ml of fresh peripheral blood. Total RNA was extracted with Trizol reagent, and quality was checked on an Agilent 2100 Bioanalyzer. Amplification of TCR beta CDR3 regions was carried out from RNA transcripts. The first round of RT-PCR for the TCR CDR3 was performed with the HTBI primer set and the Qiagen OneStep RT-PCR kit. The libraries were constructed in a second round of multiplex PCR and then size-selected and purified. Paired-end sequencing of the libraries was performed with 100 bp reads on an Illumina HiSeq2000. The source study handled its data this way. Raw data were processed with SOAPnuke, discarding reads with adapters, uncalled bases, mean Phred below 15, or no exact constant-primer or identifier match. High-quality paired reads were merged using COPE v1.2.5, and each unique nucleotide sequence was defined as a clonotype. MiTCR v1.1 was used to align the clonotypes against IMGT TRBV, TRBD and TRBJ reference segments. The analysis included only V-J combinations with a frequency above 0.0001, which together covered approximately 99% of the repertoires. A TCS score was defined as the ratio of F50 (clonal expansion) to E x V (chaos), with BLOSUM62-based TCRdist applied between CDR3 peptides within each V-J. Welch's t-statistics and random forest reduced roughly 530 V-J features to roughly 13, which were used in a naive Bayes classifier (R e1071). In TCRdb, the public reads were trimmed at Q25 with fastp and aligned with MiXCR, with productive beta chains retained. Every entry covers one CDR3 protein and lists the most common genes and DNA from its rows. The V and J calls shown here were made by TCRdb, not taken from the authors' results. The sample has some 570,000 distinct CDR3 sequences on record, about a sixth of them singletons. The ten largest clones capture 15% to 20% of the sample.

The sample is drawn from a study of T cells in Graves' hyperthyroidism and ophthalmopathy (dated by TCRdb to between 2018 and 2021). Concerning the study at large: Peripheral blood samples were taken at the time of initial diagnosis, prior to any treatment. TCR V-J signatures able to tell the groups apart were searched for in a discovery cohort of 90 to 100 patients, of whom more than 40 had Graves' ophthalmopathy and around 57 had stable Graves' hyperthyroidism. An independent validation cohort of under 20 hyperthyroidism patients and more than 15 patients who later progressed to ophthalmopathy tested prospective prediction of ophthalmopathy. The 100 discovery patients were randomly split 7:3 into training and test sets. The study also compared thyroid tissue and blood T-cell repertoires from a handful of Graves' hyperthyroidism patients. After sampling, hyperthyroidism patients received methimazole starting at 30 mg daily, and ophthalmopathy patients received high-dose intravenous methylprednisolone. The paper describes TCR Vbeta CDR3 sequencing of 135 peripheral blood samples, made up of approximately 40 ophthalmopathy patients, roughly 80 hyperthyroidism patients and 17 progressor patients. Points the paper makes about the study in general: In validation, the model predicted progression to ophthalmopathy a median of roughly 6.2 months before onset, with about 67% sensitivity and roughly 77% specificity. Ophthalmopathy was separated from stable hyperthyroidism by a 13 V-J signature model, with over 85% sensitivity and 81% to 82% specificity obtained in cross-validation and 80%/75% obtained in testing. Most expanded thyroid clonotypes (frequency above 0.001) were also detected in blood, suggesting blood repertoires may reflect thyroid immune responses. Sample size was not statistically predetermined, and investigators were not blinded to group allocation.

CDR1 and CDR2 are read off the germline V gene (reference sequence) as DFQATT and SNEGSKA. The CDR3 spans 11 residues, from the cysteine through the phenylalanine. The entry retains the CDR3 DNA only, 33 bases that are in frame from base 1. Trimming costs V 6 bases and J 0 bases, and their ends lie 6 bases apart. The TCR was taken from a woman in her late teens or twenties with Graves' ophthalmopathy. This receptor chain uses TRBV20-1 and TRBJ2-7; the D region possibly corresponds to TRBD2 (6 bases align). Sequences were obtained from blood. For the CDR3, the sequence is CSAGLSYEQYF. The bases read TGCAGTGCGGGACTCTCCTACGAGCAGTACTTC.